This is a list of T cell receptor beta chains from one sample in a study of blood T cell repertoires in COVID-19. Generated by immunoSEQ multiplex PCR, the TCRdb table keeps only in-frame clones and is missing some. Of 250,000 to 350,000 clones listed, about 90% are singletons. The sequenced sample consisted of PBMCs or T cells enriched from blood (not recorded which). The receptors were gathered from a woman between 18 and 29 years old with acute COVID-19. CDR3s include the opening cysteine and the closing phenylalanine or tryptophan. A D gene is named only where the DNA matches it firmly. The size entry is marked missing in some rows and otherwise reads once, few, many or a size class.

clone_size	d_call	v_call	j_call	cdr3_aa	cdr3_nt
few	TRBD1	TRBV6-5	TRBJ1-2	CASRIDRDYGYTF	TGTGCCAGCAGAATAGACAGGGACTATGGCTACACCTTC
-	TRBD1	TRBV11-2	TRBJ1-1	CASSPRQGLNTEAFF	TGTGCCAGCAGCCCCCGACAGGGCCTGAACACTGAAGCTTTCTTT
-	TRBD1	TRBV7-2	TRBJ2-7	CASSLVQTGVEQYF	TGTGCCAGCAGCTTAGTGCAGACAGGGGTCGAGCAGTACTTC
-	-	TRBV7-9	TRBJ1-6	CASSPGGQFNSPLHF	TGTGCCAGCTCCCCAGGTGGACAGTTTAATTCACCCCTCCACTTT
-	-	TRBV7-2	TRBJ2-3	CASSLGRTDTQYF	TGTGCCAGCAGCTTAGGGCGCACAGATACGCAGTATTTT
once	TRBD1	TRBV5-1	TRBJ1-3	CASSPGTAGNTIYF	TGCGCCAGCAGCCCCGGGACAGCTGGAAACACCATATATTTT
-	TRBD1	TRBV30	TRBJ1-4	CAWSTGTGSFYEKLFF	TGTGCCTGGAGCACCGGGACAGGGAGCTTTTATGAAAAACTGTTTTTT
few	-	TRBV2	TRBJ2-3	CASSERGPGDVTDTQYF	TGTGCCAGCAGTGAACGGGGCCCGGGAGATGTCACAGATACGCAGTATTTT
many	TRBD1	TRBV29-1	TRBJ1-3	CSVEEGQGIGNTIYF	TGCAGCGTTGAAGAGGGACAGGGGATCGGAAACACCATATATTTT
-	TRBD2	TRBV28	TRBJ2-1	CASTLAGAGYNEQFF	TGTGCCAGCACCCTAGCGGGAGCGGGCTACAATGAGCAGTTCTTC
-	TRBD1	TRBV6-5	TRBJ1-1	CASNPTGPMNTEAFF	TGTGCCAGCAACCCGACAGGGCCGATGAACACTGAAGCTTTCTTT
-	-	TRBV6-5	TRBJ2-2	CASTTQGGGTGELFF	TGTGCCAGCACCACACAGGGCGGGGGCACCGGGGAGCTGTTTTTT
-	TRBD1	TRBV27	TRBJ2-1	CASSRRDRGSQFF	TGTGCCAGCAGTCGCCGGGACAGGGGATCGCAGTTCTTC
-	TRBD1	TRBV12-3/TRBV12-4	TRBJ2-3	CASSLDREDTQYF	TGTGCCAGCAGCCTAGACAGGGAAGATACGCAGTATTTT
-	-	TRBV2	TRBJ2-2	CASSERSGNTGELFF	TGTGCCAGCAGTGAGCGGTCGGGGAACACCGGGGAGCTGTTTTTT
-	-	TRBV6-1	TRBJ2-7	CASSEDGRVGSYEQYF	TGTGCCAGCAGTGAAGACGGCAGGGTTGGCTCCTACGAGCAGTACTTC
-	-	TRBV28	TRBJ1-2	CASSFALFRIEASNYGYTF	TGTGCCAGCAGTTTCGCCCTATTTCGTATAGAAGCTAGTAACTATGGCTACACCTTC
-	TRBD2	TRBV11-2	TRBJ2-7	CASSLSGNSYEQYF	TGTGCCAGCAGCTTGAGCGGGAACTCCTACGAGCAGTACTTC
-	TRBD2	TRBV19	TRBJ2-3	CASKATSAGDTQYF	TGTGCCAGTAAGGCTACTAGCGCAGGAGATACGCAGTATTTT
-	-	TRBV2	TRBJ2-3	CASSVAILIADTSTDTQYF	TGTGCCAGCAGCGTGGCTATACTTATAGCGGATACAAGCACAGATACGCAGTATTTT